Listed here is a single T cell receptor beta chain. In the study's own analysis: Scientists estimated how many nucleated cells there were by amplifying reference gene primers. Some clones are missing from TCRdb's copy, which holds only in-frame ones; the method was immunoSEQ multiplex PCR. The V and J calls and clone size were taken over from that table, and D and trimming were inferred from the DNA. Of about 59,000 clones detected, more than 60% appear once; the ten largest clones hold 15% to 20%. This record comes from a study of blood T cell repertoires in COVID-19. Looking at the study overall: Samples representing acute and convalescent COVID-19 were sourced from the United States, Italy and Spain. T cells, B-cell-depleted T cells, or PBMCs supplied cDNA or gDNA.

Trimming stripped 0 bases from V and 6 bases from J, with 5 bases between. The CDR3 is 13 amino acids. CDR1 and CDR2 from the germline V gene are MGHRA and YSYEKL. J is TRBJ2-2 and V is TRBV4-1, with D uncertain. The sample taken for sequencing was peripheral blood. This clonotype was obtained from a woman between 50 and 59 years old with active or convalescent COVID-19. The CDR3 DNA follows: TGCGCCAGCAGCCAAGATTTCTCCGGGGAGCTGTTTTTT. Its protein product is CASSQDFSGELFF.